What follows describes a single T cell receptor beta chain. Its specific antigen is unknown. Per-nucleotide qualities are absent, and no much larger clonotype sits a single base away. These data originate in a study of cytomegalovirus exposure and HLA in healthy donors (dated by TCRdb to about 2017). As for the study more broadly: In an earlier analysis of 450 to 750 of the donors, about 270 Gb of sequence data and just under 120 million unique TCR beta sequences from 180 million or so T cells were reported. About 280 gigabases of sequencing data and 70 million to 85 million unique TCR sequences were included in an early release covering about 620 HLA-typed donors. Of the 350 to 450 genotyped donors, approximately 83% fell in the genetic ancestry cluster associated with self-reported Caucasian donors. The study aimed to test whether cataloging public T cell receptors could reveal signatures of past pathogen exposure. The T cell repertoires of 700 or so subjects were profiled by immunosequencing and related to cytomegalovirus serostatus. Besides the first cohort of roughly 700 subjects, a separate validation cohort made up of some 110 different subjects was used. To predict cytomegalovirus infection status, the study combined high-throughput TCR immunosequencing, statistical association of individual TCRs with disease status, and machine learning. To study patterns of TCR occurrence, a later analysis re-analyzed previously published TCR beta repertoires from several hundred donors and added high-resolution HLA genotyping. Rather than drawing on any new phenotypic data, the later analysis identified candidate immune exposures from TCR beta sequences and the way those sequences occurred across donors. An earlier analysis of 587 of the donors used high-throughput TCR beta sequencing to judge whether each TCR beta V gene segment behaved as functional or pseudogenic. Donor age, sex, ethnicity and CMV serostatus were compiled alongside the repertoire data. Genome-wide SNP genotypes for about 55% of the roughly 670 donors were used in a later genetic analysis, which treated that subset as a discovery cohort. All discovery cohort repertoires had been generated on a single sequencing platform. Class I and class II HLA loci were covered by the typing at four-digit resolution. The number of donors typed differed by locus, with 629-630 for A, B, C, DRB1 and DQB1, more than 500 for DQA1, about 610 for DPA1, and some 470 for DPB1. Several DR-DQ haplotypes were treated as single units for association and clustering because of strong linkage in the cohort. On average, over 200,000 unique TCR beta nucleotide sequences were sequenced per donor among roughly 430 genotyped donors of the cohort, with roughly a sixth of those sequences being non-productive.

Overall study results and their limits: In a later analysis, TCR association rates were found to vary across HLA loci, with the most associated TCRs seen for DRB1 alleles and the fewest for HLA-C alleles. In an earlier analysis of some 550 of the donors, most TCR beta V segments were observed in productive rearrangements about 87% or about 30% of the time, broadly matching IMGT annotations. The presence/absence analyses assumed that sequencing depth was roughly uniform across donors, and that assumption may not be true. When HLA alleles, especially DR and DQ, strongly co-occurred, TCR associations were difficult to assign to individual alleles. The sequencing pipeline was judged likely to have produced a cluster of highly shared sequence variants as a technical artifact. In a later analysis, HLA-associated TCR beta chains showed more clonal expansion and lower generation probabilities than non-associated chains that were equally common. The cohort was sequenced for TCR beta chains only, and without alpha or paired-chain data the features that could be detected were limited. Across donors, most TCR sequences were observed very rarely, whereas some public TCRs were present in many individuals. Because HLA typing was missing for some donors at each locus, association tests included only the typed subset. The authors suggested that the approach could potentially be extended to other disease states and immunological phenotypes. Linkage disequilibrium might explain the correlated functional status among segregating V segments, but an unknown experimental factor could not be excluded. Several of the top co-occurrence clusters appeared to be linked to parvovirus B19, influenza, CMV and Epstein-Barr virus, according to a later analysis. Immune exposure information for the cohort was limited to CMV serostatus. Roughly 17 rarely observed V segments, including chromosome 9 orphons, were excluded from the earlier analysis of several hundred of the donors because counts were too low. According to a later genetic analysis, donors in an Asian-associated ancestry cluster had fewer N-insertions in productive TCRs than the approximately 670-donor mean. Cytomegalovirus status was reported to be diagnosed by the classifier with high specificity and sensitivity in both the original and validation cohorts. Most CMV-associated TCR beta chains appeared to be HLA-restricted in a later analysis, and the HLA associations seemed to be driven largely by CMV exposure. Specific HLA alleles were associated with over 15,000 TCR beta sequences at a false discovery rate of 0.05 in a later analysis. Three of the identified cytomegalovirus-associated TCR beta chains were confirmed in vitro to be specific for cytomegalovirus antigens. In the study, 150 to 200 TCR beta chains were listed as associated with cytomegalovirus. An association between a missense DCLRE1C variant and V-gene and J-gene trimming of TCR beta chains was found in a later genetic analysis and replicated in an independent cohort. A further reported finding was that TCR beta sequences accurately predicted the HLA-A and HLA-B alleles for most subjects in the first cohort.

The cohort comprised under 700 healthy bone marrow donors. Cohort members were all nominally healthy when sampled, although unrecorded immune exposures were likely present. The donor was CMV seronegative and belonged to the group of 352 seronegative cohort members. A peripheral blood sample was collected from each donor, and TCR beta sequencing was performed on peripheral blood mononuclear cells. Genomic DNA was extracted from the blood cell samples with the Qiagen DNeasy Blood Extraction Kit. The library was built by means of the immunoSEQ multiplex PCR assay. For the multiplex PCR, a mixture combining 60 forward primers for TCR Vbeta segments and 13 reverse primers for TCR Jbeta segments was used. The CDR3 region of rearranged TCR beta genes was amplified from genomic DNA by a multiplex PCR assay. Amplified TCR beta libraries were sequenced as 87-base-pair reads on the Illumina HiSeq System. For the original study's pipeline: A later analysis tallied roughly 80 million unique TCR beta chains across the 640 or so repertoires, and approximately 11 million of those chains were shared by two or more donors. To remove PCR and sequencing errors, raw reads were error-corrected and collapsed into unique sequences using a nearest-neighbor algorithm that merged closely related sequences. To assign V, D and J gene segments, CDR3 sequences were aligned to IMGT reference sequences. For a sequence to be retained, a match of at least six nucleotides was required to both a V gene segment and a J gene segment. A rearrangement was called productive if the CDR3 had no stop codons and remained in frame with V and J, and every other rearrangement was called non-productive. Following IMGT convention, CDR3 was defined as the stretch from the second conserved V-encoded cysteine to the conserved J-encoded phenylalanine. The earlier analysis of about 610 of the donors excluded sequences that lacked an unambiguous match to a single V gene segment. An earlier analysis of a few hundred of the donors classified V segments as functional when productive rearrangements were above 56.7% and as segregating when the standard deviation between donors was above 5%. A statistical classification framework was built for diagnosing cytomegalovirus status from the catalog of TCR beta chain sequences. In a later analysis, TCR nucleotide sequences were compared against IMGT/GENE-DB human TR gene sequences so that V and J genes could be assigned. A later analysis assigned CDR3 sequences and most-parsimonious VDJ recombination scenarios with the TCRdist pipeline. In a later analysis, each TCR beta chain was defined by its CDR3 amino acid sequence together with its V-gene family, and reads lacking a unique V-gene family were excluded. A later analysis removed 500 to 600 highly shared, low-generation-probability nucleotide sequences to deal with suspected cross-contamination and a sequencing artifact. In a later analysis, a clonal expansion index for each public chain was calculated from normalized within-repertoire ranks of inferred template counts. In a later analysis, generation probabilities were computed with a VDJ recombination model fitted to out-of-frame rearrangements, and the resulting probabilities were checked against IGoR. Hypergeometric tests were used in a later analysis to score TCR-TCR, TCR-HLA and TCR-CMV co-occurrence, with a repertoire-size bias correction applied to the TCR pairs. In a later analysis, false discovery rates were estimated by permuting HLA or CMV assignments 20 times. In a later analysis, co-occurring TCRs were grouped using DBSCAN, and TCRdist sequence similarity was added for clustering within HLA-allele-positive subsets. Repertoires with fewer than 30,000 or more than 120,000 public chains, plus five repertoires with anomalous nucleotide sharing, were excluded from co-occurrence clustering. The table was pulled from immuneACCESS by TCRdb, which kept in-frame rearrangements only. Such tables lose some clones; where checked, under half of the loss comes from unresolved V genes, and the rest has no known cause. V and J calls and clone size are copied from that table; D and trimming were computed from the DNA. For this sample there are some 130,000 clones; roughly 78% appear just once. Roughly 2.4% of the sample belongs to the ten largest clones.

The receptor comes from a man aged 30-40 years in good health and CMV-seronegative. The sample was PBMCs.

The CDR3 reads CASSEWTGGTEAFF. The sequenced DNA: TGTGCCAGCAGTGAATGGACAGGGGGCACTGAAGCTTTCTTT. In this chain, TRBV2 is recombined with TRBJ1-1; TRBD1 fits 10 bases in the junction. CDR3 length: 14 amino acids, cysteine to phenylalanine. This entry keeps only the CDR3 DNA: 42 bases, framed from base 1. Compared with germline, V lacks 2 bases and J lacks 4 bases; bases without a gene match: 1. For CDR1 and CDR2, the germline V gene lists SNHLY and FYNNEI. When the CDR3 is completed using the reference TRBV2 and TRBJ1-1 genes on either side, the full variable domain is EPEVTQTPSHQVTQMGQEVILRCVPISNHLYFYWYRQILGQKVEFLVSFYNNEISEKSEIFDDQFSVERPDGSNFTLKIRSTKLEDSAMYFCASSEWTGGTEAFFGQGTRLTVV.